These 12 T cell receptor beta chains were sequenced from one sample in a study of shared clonotypes between healthy human individuals. Method: immunoSEQ multiplex PCR; TCRdb's copy keeps in-frame clones and lacks some. The sample includes around 300,000 clones, more than 75% seen only once; the top ten take about 17%. Sample: memory CD8+ T cells sorted from blood. Subset here: CD45RO+ cells pooled with CCR7-negative TemRA cells. Receptor source: a man aged 18 to 29 in good health.

J is TRBJ2-2 and V is TRBV27; perhaps TRBD1 as D (6 bases). The CDR3 consists of 14 residues. Per germline, CDR1 MNHEY and CDR2 SMNVEV (reference sequence). The germline V and J ends were trimmed by 2 bases and 6 bases, with 10 bases remaining between them. In nucleotides, the CDR3 is TGTGCCAGCAGTTTAACCTCAGGGGCCGGGGAGCTGTTTTTT. Amino acid sequence: CASSLTSGAGELFF.

The rearrangement links TRBV7-6 to TRBJ2-7; TRBD2 matches 7 bases. The CDR3 sequence is 18 residues long. From germline, CDR1 is SGHVS and CDR2 FNYEAQ. Germline trimming cut 1 base from V and 6 bases from J; bases unmatched to any gene: 18. The CDR3 DNA sequence: TGTGCCAGCAGCTTAGTCCCACTAGCGTTGCGACCTGGGGGCGAGCAGTACTTC. Its protein is CASSLVPLALRPGGEQYF.

With regard to this clone: Other DNA sequences from this sample encode an identical CDR3 as well. This rearrangement joins TRBV5-1 to TRBJ2-7; 7 bases line up with TRBD2. The CDR3 loop spans 13 amino acids. Germline loops: CDR1 SGHRS, CDR2 YFSETQ. V lost 0 bases, J lost 3 bases, and 0 bases stayed unmatched. In nucleotides, the CDR3 is TGCGCCAGCAGCTTGGTAGCGGGCTACGAGCAGTACTTC. Residues: CASSLVAGYEQYF.

The rearrangement joins TRBV9 to TRBJ1-2; D call uncertain. Trimming took 7 bases from V and 0 from J, leaving 4 bases between them. Germline values: CDR1 SGDLS, CDR2 YYNGEE. There are 11 residues in the CDR3. The CDR3 loop reads CASGTNYGYTF. CDR3 nucleotides: TGTGCCAGCGGGACTAACTATGGCTACACCTTC.

V is TRBV28 and J is TRBJ2-7; 9 bases are a match to TRBD1. Germline V gives CDR1 MDHEN, CDR2 SYDVKM. The V and J ends lost 4 bases and 3 bases, in that order; junction bases with no gene match: 7. The CDR3 has 15 residues. As DNA, the CDR3 is TGTGCCAGCAGTTCCCCGGGACAGGGATACTACGAGCAGTACTTC. This encodes CASSSPGQGYYEQYF. Looking up the rest from reference TRBV28 and TRBJ2-7 gives the full variable domain: DVKVTQSSRYLVKRTGEKVFLECVQDMDHENMFWYRQDPGLGLRLIYFSYDVKMKEKGDIPEGYSVSREKKERFSLILESASTNQTSMYLCASSSPGQGYYEQYFGPGTRLTVT.

This clone was counted between two and nine times. The V gene is TRBV5-1, the J gene TRBJ1-1; unclear D gene. Germline V gene lookup returns CDR1 SGHRS and CDR2 YFSETQ. The V and J ends lost 1 base and 5 bases respectively, with 15 bases between them. The length of the CDR3 is 15 residues. CDR3 DNA sequence: TGCGCCAGCAGCTTGAAGGCATACATAGGGACTGAAGCTTTCTTT. Translating it yields CASSLKAYIGTEAFF.

The chain has TRBV4-1 and TRBJ2-7; a weak D match, TRBD2 (6 bases). The germline V and J ends were trimmed by 1 base and 7 bases, with 26 bases remaining between them. Germline assignment: CDR1 MGHRA and CDR2 YSYEKL. This CDR3 spans 18 amino acids. CDR3 nucleotide sequence: TGCGCCAGCAGCCAAGTCCCCCCTCCGGGGGTAATTCCGGGGGAGCAGTACTTC. It specifies CASSQVPPPGVIPGEQYF.

V usage is TRBV5-6 and J usage is TRBJ2-3, with TRBD2 identical over 13 bases. Per germline, CDR1 SGHDT and CDR2 YYEEEE. There are 15 residues in the CDR3. Trimming removed 5 bases from V and 7 bases from J; junction bases left unmatched: 7. CDR3 coding DNA: TGTGCCAGCAGTCACAGACTAGCGGGAGGCCATACGCAGTATTTT. This encodes CASSHRLAGGHTQYF.

The chain recombines TRBV30 with TRBJ2-7; tentative D call: TRBD1 (6 bases). Trimming left V 1 base short and J 2 bases short, with 9 bases between. Germline CDR1 and CDR2: GTSNPN and SVGIG (reference sequence). The CDR3 sequence is 13 residues long. In nucleotides, the CDR3 is TGTGCCTGGAGTGAAGACAGGACCTACGAGCAGTACTTC. Its translation: CAWSEDRTYEQYF.

This clone showed up just once. The rearrangement links TRBV5-1 to TRBJ2-7; the D gene is possibly TRBD1 (5 bases). CDR1 and CDR2 from the germline V gene are SGHRS and YFSETQ. V lost 1 base and J lost 1, with 12 bases in between. This CDR3 is 15 amino acids long. The CDR3 protein is CASSLSQGWSYEQYF. The CDR3 nucleotides are TGCGCCAGCAGCTTGAGTCAGGGTTGGTCCTACGAGCAGTACTTC.

This chain uses TRBV19 with TRBJ2-7; D perhaps matches TRBD2 (6 bases). This CDR3 contains 13 residues. The germline V gene encodes CDR1 LNHDA and CDR2 SQIVND (reference sequence). V was trimmed by 5 bases and J by 3 bases, leaving 11 bases between them. DNA of the CDR3: TGTGCCAGTAGTCCTTCGGGGGTCTACGAGCAGTACTTC. Protein sequence: CASSPSGVYEQYF. Drawing the rest from reference TRBV19 and TRBJ2-7, the complete variable domain is DGGITQSPKYLFRKEGQNVTLSCEQNLNHDAMYWYRQDPGQGLRLIYYSQIVNDFQKGDIAEGYSVSREKKESFPLTVTSAQKNPTAFYLCASSPSGVYEQYFGPGTRLTVT.

The chain is built from TRBV4-1 and TRBJ2-2; tentative D call: TRBD1 (6 bases). In germline, CDR1 is MGHRA, CDR2 YSYEKL. The CDR3 totals 15 residues. Trimming removed 4 bases from V and 4 bases from J, with 13 bases in between. The CDR3 DNA sequence: TGCGCCAGCAGCCCTTCCAGGGGCGCCACCGGGGAGCTGTTTTTT. Its protein is CASSPSRGATGELFF.